The 21 T cell receptor beta chains in this list originate from one sample, sequenced in a study of vaccination and CD4 T cells after COVID-19. Oncomine TCR Beta short-read sequencing was applied to DNA from cultured CD4+ T cells. TCRdb reprocessed the PCR reads via MiXCR and lists one record per CDR3 protein. The table lists 12,000 or so distinct CDR3 sequences, almost 65% of them singletons, with 11% to 15% in the top ten. As for treatment: roughly nine-day PBMC culture with coronavirus spike peptide pools or control peptides (ViraFEST assay). These receptors have no identified antigens. Material: CD4+ T cells from blood, cultured in vitro. These receptor sequences come from a human donor who had recovered from COVID-19.

Sample share makes this clonotype medium-sized (0.01 to 0.1%). The chain employs TRBV20-1 and TRBJ1-2, with TRBD1 as a possible D gene (6 bases). Germline loops: CDR1 DFQATT, CDR2 SNEGSKA (reference sequence). CDR3 size: 13 residues. The V gene lost 5 bases and the J gene lost 4 bases, with 14 bases spanning the gap. This CDR3 is CSAGDKGGYGYTF. CDR3 nucleotides: TGCAGTGCTGGGGACAAAGGGGGCTATGGCTACACCTTC.

This chain connects TRBV11-3 to TRBJ2-3, with D perhaps matching TRBD2 (6 bases). The CDR3 consists of 16 residues. Germline V lookup: CDR1 SGHNT, CDR2 YENEEA. V lost 3 bases, J lost 1 base, and 14 bases lay in between. The CDR3 protein is CASSLEGTLGTDTQYF. CDR3 sequence (DNA): TGTGCCAGCAGCTTGGAGGGGACCCTGGGCACAGATACGCAGTATTTT.

This clonotype was picked up one time. V gene TRBV6-5 combines with J gene TRBJ1-5, with 10 nucleotides matching TRBD1. Trimming cost V 2 bases and J 11 bases; bases outside gene matches: 9. Germline V CDR1 and CDR2: MNHEY, SVGAGI. This CDR3 contains 15 residues. The CDR3 here is CASSYDGTGVASQHF. CDR3 coding DNA: TGTGCCAGCAGTTACGATGGGACAGGGGTGGCGTCCCAGCATTTT.

This chain joins TRBV27 and TRBJ2-7; D is unresolved. V lost 6 bases, J lost 3 bases, and 12 bases lay in between. The germline gives CDR1 MNHEY, CDR2 SMNVEV (reference sequence). The CDR3 has 13 amino acids. CDR3 protein: CASRGIKYYEQYF. The CDR3 bases are TGTGCCAGCAGGGGAATCAAGTACTACGAGCAGTACTTC.

The J gene is TRBJ1-5, the V gene TRBV20-1, with D unclear. Trimming pared 1 base from V and 5 bases from J, leaving 9 bases between. Germline lookup yields CDR1 DFQATT and CDR2 SNEGSKA (reference sequence). The CDR3 consists of 13 residues. CDR3 residues: CSARGTGDQPQHF. The CDR3 DNA reads TGCAGTGCTAGAGGAACCGGGGATCAGCCCCAGCATTTT.

The rearrangement joins TRBV27 to TRBJ1-4; 9 bases map to TRBD1. There are 15 residues in the CDR3. The junction had 10 bases not matched to a gene; V was cut back by 7 bases and J by 7 bases. Germline assignment: CDR1 MNHEY and CDR2 SMNVEV (reference sequence). CDR3 sequence reads: CASKTNRGRGEKLFF. CDR3 bases: TGTGCCAGCAAAACCAACAGGGGGCGAGGTGAAAAACTGTTTTTT.

This clonotype was counted only a few times. The CDR3 is CASSDDRADSPLHF. The CDR3 DNA sequence: TGTGCCAGCAGTGACGACAGGGCGGATTCACCCCTCCACTTT. The chain has TRBV6-1 and TRBJ1-6; 7 bases align to TRBD1. J lost 8 bases, V lost 3 bases, and 4 bases had no gene match. The CDR3 sequence is 14 residues long. Per germline, CDR1 MNHNS and CDR2 SASEGT.

The chain combines TRBV27 with TRBJ1-1; D unclear. Trimming took off 2 bases at V and 5 bases at J, with 15 bases between the two ends. CDR1 and CDR2 from the germline V gene are MNHEY and SMNVEV (reference sequence). The CDR3 spans 15 residues. DNA for the CDR3: TGTGCCAGCAGTTTAAGCTCGACACGAGATACTGAAGCTTTCTTT. Its translation: CASSLSSTRDTEAFF.

The gene calls are TRBV12-3 or TRBV12-4 and TRBJ1-5; no clear D. Deletions cut 0 bases from V and 6 bases from J, with 12 bases between. There are 15 residues in the CDR3. The CDR3 DNA is TGTGCCAGCAGTTTAGCGCTAGGGCTTGGTCAGCCCCAGCATTTT. It yields the protein CASSLALGLGQPQHF.

The rearrangement joins TRBV7-9 to TRBJ1-2, with D uncertain. CDR1 and CDR2 (germline): SEHNR, FQNEAQ (reference sequence). This CDR3 is built from 15 residues. The V gene lost 5 bases and the J gene lost 4 bases, with 17 bases spanning the gap. The CDR3 loop is CASSMLGGLLYGYTF. CDR3 DNA sequence: TGTGCCAGCAGCATGCTTGGAGGCCTCCTCTATGGCTACACCTTC.

This clonotype was observed a single time. V is TRBV5-1 and J is TRBJ2-2, with no clear D. Germline V CDR1 and CDR2: SGHRS, YFSETQ. The CDR3 has 16 residues. The V gene lost 0 bases and the J gene lost 1 base, with 10 bases spanning the gap. The CDR3 region is CASSLAWAGNTGELFF. The CDR3 DNA reads as TGCGCCAGCAGCTTGGCGTGGGCAGGGAACACCGGGGAGCTGTTTTTT.

The chain combines TRBV19 with TRBJ1-1; TRBD1 is a possible D gene (6 bases). The CDR3 is 16 amino acids. V dropped 5 bases and J dropped 0 bases, with 16 bases sitting between them. Germline loops: CDR1 LNHDA, CDR2 SQIVND (reference sequence). The CDR3 region is CASSSRTGAMNTEAFF. Here the CDR3 DNA reads TGTGCCAGTAGTTCCCGGACGGGGGCCATGAACACTGAAGCTTTCTTT.

This clonotype was counted only a few times. The chain has TRBV4-1 and TRBJ1-1, with 8 positions matching TRBD1. The germline V gene has CDR1 MGHRA and CDR2 YSYEKL. The ends lost 4 bases at V and 5 bases at J; junction bases unmatched: 6. The CDR3 totals 14 residues. CDR3 residues: CASSPGQGLTEAFF. The CDR3 coding sequence is TGCGCCAGCAGCCCCGGACAGGGTCTAACTGAAGCTTTCTTT.

The chain links TRBV19 to TRBJ1-5; D is ambiguous. Looked up from germline, CDR1 is LNHDA and CDR2 is SQIVND (reference sequence). The CDR3 totals 15 residues. Trimming shortened V by 1 base and J by 4 bases, and 11 bases separated the two germline ends. The CDR3 DNA reads as TGTGCCAGTAGTATAGTGAGAATGTGGAATCAGCCCCAGCATTTT. Its translation: CASSIVRMWNQPQHF.

The V and J genes are TRBV5-8 and TRBJ1-1; D unclear. V was pared by 4 bases and J by 0 bases, with 13 bases between. This CDR3 has 15 amino acids. Germline V gene lookup returns CDR1 SGHTS and CDR2 YDEGEE. This CDR3 is CASSPRVRLNTEAFF. For the CDR3, the DNA is TGTGCCAGCAGCCCCCGGGTCAGGCTGAACACTGAAGCTTTCTTT.

As for this clonotype: A junction end diverges from the germline sequence, so it may reflect a read error. This chain links TRBV11-3 with TRBJ2-3, with TRBD2 matching 10 bases. The CDR3 has 16 residues. The germline CDR1 and CDR2 sequences are SGHNT and YENEEA. CDR3 sequence reads: CTSSFLVAGGVDTQYF. CDR3 nucleotide sequence: TGTACCAGCAGCTTTTTGGTAGCGGGAGGAGTAGATACGCAGTATTTT.

This clonotype was counted between two and nine times. The rearrangement joins TRBV6-1 to TRBJ1-5, with D tentatively TRBD1 (6 bases). Trimming removed 6 bases at V and 3 bases at J, with 15 bases between. The length of the CDR3 is 15 residues. Per germline, CDR1 MNHNS and CDR2 SASEGT. The chain's CDR3 is CASSKQGPNNQPQHF. The CDR3 bases are TGTGCCAGCAGCAAACAGGGTCCCAACAATCAGCCCCAGCATTTT.

V usage is TRBV11-3 and J usage is TRBJ2-7; D gene uncertain. In germline, CDR1 is SGHNT, CDR2 YENEEA. The V end was cut by 2 bases, the J end by 0 bases, with 11 bases between. The CDR3 is 15 amino acids. CDR3 residues: CASSLLQVSSYEQYF. The CDR3 bases are TGTGCCAGCAGCTTACTCCAGGTAAGCTCCTACGAGCAGTACTTC.

The V gene is TRBV12-3 or TRBV12-4, the J gene TRBJ1-6; maybe TRBD1 (5 bases). Trimming stripped 6 bases from V and 0 bases from J, with 12 bases between. The CDR3 extends over 16 amino acids. CDR3 in DNA: TGTGCCAGCAGACGGACACCGAGCTCCTATAATTCACCCCTCCACTTT. It yields the protein CASRRTPSSYNSPLHF.

This clonotype occurred a few times. The chain joins TRBV6-5 to TRBJ1-5; D might be TRBD1 (5 bases). Trimming pared 0 bases from V and 1 base from J, leaving 7 bases between. This CDR3 spans 15 amino acids. Germline-derived CDR1 and CDR2 are MNHEY and SVGAGI. The CDR3 sequence: CASSYSRDSNQPQHF. CDR3 coding DNA: TGTGCCAGCAGTTACTCCCGGGACAGCAATCAGCCCCAGCATTTT.

A single count supports this clonotype. This chain joins TRBV19 and TRBJ1-6, with D perhaps matching TRBD1 (6 bases). Deletions cut 8 bases from V and 10 bases from J, with 21 bases between. In germline, CDR1 is LNHDA, CDR2 SQIVND (reference sequence). The length of the CDR3 is 15 residues. The CDR3 bases are TGTGCCAGTGGCCTTAGTGGGGGCTGGGGCTCACCCCTCCACTTT. It encodes CASGLSGGWGSPLHF.